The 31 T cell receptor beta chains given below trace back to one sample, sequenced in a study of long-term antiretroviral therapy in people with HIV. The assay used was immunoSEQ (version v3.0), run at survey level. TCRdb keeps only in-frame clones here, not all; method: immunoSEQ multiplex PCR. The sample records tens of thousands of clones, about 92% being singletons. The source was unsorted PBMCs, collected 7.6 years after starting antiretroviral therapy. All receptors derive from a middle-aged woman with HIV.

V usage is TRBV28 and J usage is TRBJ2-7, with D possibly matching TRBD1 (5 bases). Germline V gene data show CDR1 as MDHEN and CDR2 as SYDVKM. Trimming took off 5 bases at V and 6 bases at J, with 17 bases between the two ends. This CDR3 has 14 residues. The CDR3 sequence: CASSVLPRVGEQYF. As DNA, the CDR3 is TGTGCCAGCAGTGTACTTCCCAGGGTTGGCGAGCAGTACTTC.

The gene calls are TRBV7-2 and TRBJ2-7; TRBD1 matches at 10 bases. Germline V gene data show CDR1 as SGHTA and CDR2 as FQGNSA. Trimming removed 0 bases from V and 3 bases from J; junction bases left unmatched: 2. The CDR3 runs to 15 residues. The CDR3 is CASSLAGTGDYEQYF. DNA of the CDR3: TGTGCCAGCAGCTTAGCGGGGACAGGGGACTACGAGCAGTACTTC. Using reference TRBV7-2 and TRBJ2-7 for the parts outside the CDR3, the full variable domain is GAGVSQSPSNKVTEKGKDVELRCDPISGHTALYWYRQSLGQGLEFLIYFQGNSAPDKSGLPSDRFSAERTGGSVSTLTIQRTQQEDSAVYLCASSLAGTGDYEQYFGPGTRLTVT.

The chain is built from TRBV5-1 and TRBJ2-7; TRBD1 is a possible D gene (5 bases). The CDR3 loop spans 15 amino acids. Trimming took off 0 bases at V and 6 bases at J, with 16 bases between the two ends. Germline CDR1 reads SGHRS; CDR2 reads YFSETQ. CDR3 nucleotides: TGCGCCAGCAGCTTGGATCGGTCAGGGCCCGGCGAGCAGTACTTC. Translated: CASSLDRSGPGEQYF.

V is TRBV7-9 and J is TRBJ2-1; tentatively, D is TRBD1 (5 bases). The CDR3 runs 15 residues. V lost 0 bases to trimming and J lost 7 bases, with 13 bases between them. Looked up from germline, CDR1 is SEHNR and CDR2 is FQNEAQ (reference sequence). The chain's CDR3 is CASSLAQGTVNEQFF. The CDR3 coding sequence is TGTGCCAGCAGCTTAGCGCAGGGAACGGTAAATGAGCAGTTCTTC.

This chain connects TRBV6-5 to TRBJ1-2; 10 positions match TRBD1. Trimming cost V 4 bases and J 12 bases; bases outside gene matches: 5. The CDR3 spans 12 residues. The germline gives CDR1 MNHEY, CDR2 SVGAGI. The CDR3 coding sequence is TGTGCCAGCAGTTTGACAGGGGGCGCAAACACCTTC. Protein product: CASSLTGGANTF.

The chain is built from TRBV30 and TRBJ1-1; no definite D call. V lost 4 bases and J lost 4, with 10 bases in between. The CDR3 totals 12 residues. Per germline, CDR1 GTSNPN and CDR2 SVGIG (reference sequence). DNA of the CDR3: TGTGCCTGGATTCCCAGCGGCACTGAAGCTTTCTTT. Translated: CAWIPSGTEAFF. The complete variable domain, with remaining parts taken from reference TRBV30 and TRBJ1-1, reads SQTIHQWPATLVQPVGSPLSLECTVEGTSNPNLYWYRQAAGRGLQLLFYSVGIGQISSEVPQNLSASRPQDRQFILSSKKLLLSDSGFYLCAWIPSGTEAFFGQGTRLTVV.

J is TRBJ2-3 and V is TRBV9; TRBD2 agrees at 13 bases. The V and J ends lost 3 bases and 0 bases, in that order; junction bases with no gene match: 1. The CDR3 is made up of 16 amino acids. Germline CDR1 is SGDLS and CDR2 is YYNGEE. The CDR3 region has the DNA TGTGCCAGCAGCGCACTAGCGGGGGGGAGCACAGATACGCAGTATTTT. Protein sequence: CASSALAGGSTDTQYF.

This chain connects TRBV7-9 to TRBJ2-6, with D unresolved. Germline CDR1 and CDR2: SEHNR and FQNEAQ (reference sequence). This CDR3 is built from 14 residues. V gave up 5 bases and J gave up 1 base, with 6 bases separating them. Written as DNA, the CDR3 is TGTGCCAGCAGCATTTCTTCTGGGGCCAACGTCCTGACTTTC. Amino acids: CASSISSGANVLTF.

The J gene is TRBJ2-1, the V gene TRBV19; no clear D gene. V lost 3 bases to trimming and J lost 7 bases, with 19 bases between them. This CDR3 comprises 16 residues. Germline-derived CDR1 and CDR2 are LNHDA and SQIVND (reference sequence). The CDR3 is CASSMTQWRRGNEQFF. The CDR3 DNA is TGTGCCAGTAGTATGACACAATGGCGGCGAGGAAATGAGCAGTTCTTC. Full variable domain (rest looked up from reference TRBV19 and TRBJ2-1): DGGITQSPKYLFRKEGQNVTLSCEQNLNHDAMYWYRQDPGQGLRLIYYSQIVNDFQKGDIAEGYSVSREKKESFPLTVTSAQKNPTAFYLCASSMTQWRRGNEQFFGPGTRLTVL.

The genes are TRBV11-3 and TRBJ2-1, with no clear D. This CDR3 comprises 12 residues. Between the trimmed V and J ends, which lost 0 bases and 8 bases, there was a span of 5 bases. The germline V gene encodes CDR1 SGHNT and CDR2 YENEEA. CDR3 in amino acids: CASSLDPYEQFF. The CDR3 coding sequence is TGTGCCAGCAGCTTAGATCCGTATGAGCAGTTCTTC. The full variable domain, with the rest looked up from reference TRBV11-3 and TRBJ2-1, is EAGVVQSPRYKIIEKKQPVAFWCNPISGHNTLYWYLQNLGQGPELLIRYENEEAVDDSQLPKDRFSAERLKGVDSTLKIQPAELGDSAVYLCASSLDPYEQFFGPGTRLTVL.

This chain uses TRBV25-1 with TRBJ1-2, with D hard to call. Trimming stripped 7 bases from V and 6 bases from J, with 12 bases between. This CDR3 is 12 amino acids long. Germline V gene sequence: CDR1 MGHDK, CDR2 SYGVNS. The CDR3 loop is CASKSGGNGYTF. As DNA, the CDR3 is TGTGCCAGCAAATCCGGAGGGAATGGCTACACCTTC.

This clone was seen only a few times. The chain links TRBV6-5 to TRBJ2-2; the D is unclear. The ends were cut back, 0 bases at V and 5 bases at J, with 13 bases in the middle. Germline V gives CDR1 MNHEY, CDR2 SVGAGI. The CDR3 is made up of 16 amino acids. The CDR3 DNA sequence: TGTGCCAGCAGTTACTCGACGGCCCCGTGGACCGGGGAGCTGTTTTTT. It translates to CASSYSTAPWTGELFF.

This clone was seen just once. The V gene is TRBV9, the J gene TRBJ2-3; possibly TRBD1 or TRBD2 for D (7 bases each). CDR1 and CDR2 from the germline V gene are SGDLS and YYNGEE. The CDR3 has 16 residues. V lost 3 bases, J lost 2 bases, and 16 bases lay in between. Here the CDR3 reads CASSAWQGGNTDTQYF. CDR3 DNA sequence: TGTGCCAGCAGCGCTTGGCAGGGGGGGAACACAGATACGCAGTATTTT.

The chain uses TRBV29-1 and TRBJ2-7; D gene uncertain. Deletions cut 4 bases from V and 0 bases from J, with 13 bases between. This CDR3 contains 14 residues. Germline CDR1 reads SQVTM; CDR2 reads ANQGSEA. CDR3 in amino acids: CSVVQQISSYEQYF. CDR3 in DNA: TGCAGCGTTGTACAGCAGATCAGCTCCTACGAGCAGTACTTC.

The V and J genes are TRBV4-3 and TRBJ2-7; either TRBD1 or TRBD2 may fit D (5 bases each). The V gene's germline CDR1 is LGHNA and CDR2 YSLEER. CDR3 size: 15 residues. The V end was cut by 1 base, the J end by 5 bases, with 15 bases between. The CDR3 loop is CASSQALGTADEQYF. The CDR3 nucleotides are TGCGCCAGCAGCCAAGCCCTTGGGACGGCGGACGAGCAGTACTTC.

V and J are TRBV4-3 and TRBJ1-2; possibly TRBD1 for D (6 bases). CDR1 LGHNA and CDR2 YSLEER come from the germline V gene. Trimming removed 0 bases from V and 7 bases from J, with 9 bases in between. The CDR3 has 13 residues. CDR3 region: CASSQDTDSGYTF. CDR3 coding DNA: TGCGCCAGCAGCCAAGATACGGACAGTGGCTACACCTTC.

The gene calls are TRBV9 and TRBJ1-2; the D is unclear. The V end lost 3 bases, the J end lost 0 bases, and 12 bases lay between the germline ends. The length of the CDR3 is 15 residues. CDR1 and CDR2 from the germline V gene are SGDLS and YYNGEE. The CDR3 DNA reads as TGTGCCAGCAGCGACTGGGCCAAAGCTAACTATGGCTACACCTTC. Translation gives CASSDWAKANYGYTF. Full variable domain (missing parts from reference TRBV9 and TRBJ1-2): DSGVTQTPKHLITATGQRVTLRCSPRSGDLSVYWYQQSLDQGLQFLIQYYNGEERAKGNILERFSAQQFPDLHSELNLSSLELGDSALYFCASSDWAKANYGYTFGSGTRLTVV.

The CDR3 sequence is CSVTRDQEYF. The DNA of the CDR3 is TGCAGCGTCACCCGGGACCAAGAGTACTTC. The chain recombines TRBV29-1 with TRBJ2-7; D is perhaps TRBD1 or TRBD2 (5 bases each). Trimming left V 6 bases short and J 11 bases short, with 14 bases between. The length of the CDR3 is 10 residues. Per the germline V gene, CDR1 is SQVTM and CDR2 is ANQGSEA.

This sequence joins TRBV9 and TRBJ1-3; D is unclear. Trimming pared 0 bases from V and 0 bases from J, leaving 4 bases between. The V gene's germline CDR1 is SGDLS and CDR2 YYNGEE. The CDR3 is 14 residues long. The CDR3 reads CASSVGNSGNTIYF. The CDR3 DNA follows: TGTGCCAGCAGCGTAGGCAACTCTGGAAACACCATATATTTT.

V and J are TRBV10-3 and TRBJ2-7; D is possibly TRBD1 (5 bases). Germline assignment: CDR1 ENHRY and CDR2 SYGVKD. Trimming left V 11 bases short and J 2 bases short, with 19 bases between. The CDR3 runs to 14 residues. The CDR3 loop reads CASTAATGPYEQYF. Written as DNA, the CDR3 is TGTGCCTCTACGGCGGCAACAGGTCCCTACGAGCAGTACTTC.

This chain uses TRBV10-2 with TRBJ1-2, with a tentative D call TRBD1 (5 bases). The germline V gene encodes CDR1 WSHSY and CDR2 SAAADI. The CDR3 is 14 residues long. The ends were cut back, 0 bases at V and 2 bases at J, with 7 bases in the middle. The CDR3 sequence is CASSESTANYGYTF. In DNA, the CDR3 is TGCGCCAGCAGTGAGTCGACAGCGAACTATGGCTACACCTTC.

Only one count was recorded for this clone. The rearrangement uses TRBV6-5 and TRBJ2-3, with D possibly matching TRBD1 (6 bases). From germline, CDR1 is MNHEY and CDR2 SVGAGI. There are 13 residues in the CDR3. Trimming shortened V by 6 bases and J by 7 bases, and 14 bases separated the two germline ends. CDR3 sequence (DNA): TGTGCCAGCAGACCGGGACACTCAAATACGCAGTATTTT. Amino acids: CASRPGHSNTQYF.

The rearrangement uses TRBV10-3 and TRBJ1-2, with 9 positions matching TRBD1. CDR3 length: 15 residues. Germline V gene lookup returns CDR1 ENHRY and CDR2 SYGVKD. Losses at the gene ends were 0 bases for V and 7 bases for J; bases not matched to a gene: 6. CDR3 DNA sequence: TGTGCCATCAGTGAGTCTGGACAGGGGAGAAGTGGCTACACCTTC. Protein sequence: CAISESGQGRSGYTF.

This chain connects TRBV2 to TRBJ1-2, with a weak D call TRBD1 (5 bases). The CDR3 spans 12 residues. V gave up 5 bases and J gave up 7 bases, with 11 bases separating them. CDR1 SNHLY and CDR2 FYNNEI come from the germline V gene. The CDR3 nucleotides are TGTGCCAGCAGTCCCCGACAGCCTGGCTACACCTTC. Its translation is CASSPRQPGYTF.

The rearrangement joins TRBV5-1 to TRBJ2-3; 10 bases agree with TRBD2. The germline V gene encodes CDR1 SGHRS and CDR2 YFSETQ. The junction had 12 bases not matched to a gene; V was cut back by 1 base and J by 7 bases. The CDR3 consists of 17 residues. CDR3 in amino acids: CASSLSSGSGGEYTQYF. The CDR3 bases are TGCGCCAGCAGCTTGTCTTCGGGGAGCGGGGGGGAGTATACGCAGTATTTT.

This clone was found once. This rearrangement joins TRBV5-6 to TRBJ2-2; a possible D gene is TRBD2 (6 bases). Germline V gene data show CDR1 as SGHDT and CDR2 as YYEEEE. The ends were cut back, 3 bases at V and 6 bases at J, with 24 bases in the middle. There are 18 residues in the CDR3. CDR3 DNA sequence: TGTGCCAGCAGCTCCCACCGGGACTTATCGATTCAGGCCGGGGAGCTGTTTTTT. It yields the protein CASSSHRDLSIQAGELFF.

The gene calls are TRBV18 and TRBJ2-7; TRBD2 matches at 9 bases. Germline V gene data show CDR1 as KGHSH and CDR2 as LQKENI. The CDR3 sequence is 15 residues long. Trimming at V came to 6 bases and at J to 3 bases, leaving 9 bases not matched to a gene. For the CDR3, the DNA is TGTGCCAGCTCCCCAGGTAGCGGGGGTGGCTACGAGCAGTACTTC. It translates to CASSPGSGGGYEQYF.

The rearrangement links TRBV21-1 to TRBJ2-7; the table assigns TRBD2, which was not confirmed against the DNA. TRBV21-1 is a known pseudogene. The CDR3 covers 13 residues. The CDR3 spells CASSKRYLGEQYF. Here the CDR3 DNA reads TGTGCCAGCAGCAAAAGATATCTAGGCGAGCAGTACTTC.

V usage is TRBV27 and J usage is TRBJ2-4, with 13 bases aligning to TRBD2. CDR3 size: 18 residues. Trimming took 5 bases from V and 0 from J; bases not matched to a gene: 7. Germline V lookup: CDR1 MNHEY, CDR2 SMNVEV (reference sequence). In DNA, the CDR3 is TGTGCCAGCAGTCCCCGACTAGCGGGGGGCCTAGCCAAAAACATTCAGTACTTC. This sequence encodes CASSPRLAGGLAKNIQYF.

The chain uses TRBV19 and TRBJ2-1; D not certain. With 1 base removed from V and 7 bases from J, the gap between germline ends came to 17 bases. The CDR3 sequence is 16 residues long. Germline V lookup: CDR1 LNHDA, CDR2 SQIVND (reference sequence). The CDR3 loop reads CASSIVRLPTSNEQFF. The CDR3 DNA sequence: TGTGCCAGTAGTATAGTTAGGCTCCCCACGAGTAATGAGCAGTTCTTC.

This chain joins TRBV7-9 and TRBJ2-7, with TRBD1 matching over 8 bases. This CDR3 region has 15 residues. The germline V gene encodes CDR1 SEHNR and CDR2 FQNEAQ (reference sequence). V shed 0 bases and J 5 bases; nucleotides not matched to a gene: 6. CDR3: CASSLAGAGGHEQYF. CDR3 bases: TGTGCCAGCAGCTTAGCGGGGGCAGGGGGCCACGAGCAGTACTTC.